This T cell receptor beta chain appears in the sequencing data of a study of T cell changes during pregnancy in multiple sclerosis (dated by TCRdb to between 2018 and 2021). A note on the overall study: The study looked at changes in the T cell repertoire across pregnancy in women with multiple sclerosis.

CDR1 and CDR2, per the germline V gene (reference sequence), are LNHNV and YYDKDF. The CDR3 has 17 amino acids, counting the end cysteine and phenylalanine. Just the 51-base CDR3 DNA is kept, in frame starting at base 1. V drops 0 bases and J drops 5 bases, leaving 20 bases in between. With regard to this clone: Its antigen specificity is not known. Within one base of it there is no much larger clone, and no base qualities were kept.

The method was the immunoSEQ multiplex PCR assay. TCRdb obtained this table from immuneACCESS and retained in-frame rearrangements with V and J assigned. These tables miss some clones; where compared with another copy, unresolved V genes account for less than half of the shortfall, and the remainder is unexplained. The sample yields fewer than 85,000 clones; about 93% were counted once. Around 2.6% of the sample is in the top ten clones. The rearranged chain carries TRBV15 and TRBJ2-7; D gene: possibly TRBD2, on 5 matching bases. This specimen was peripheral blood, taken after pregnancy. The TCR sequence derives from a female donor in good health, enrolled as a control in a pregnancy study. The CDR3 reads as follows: CATSREFGGPSAHEQYF. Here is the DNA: TGTGCCACCAGCAGAGAGTTCGGCGGGCCGTCCGCCCACGAGCAGTACTTC.